The subject of this entry is one T cell receptor (beta chain). What it recognizes is unknown. The V gene's germline CDR1 is LGHNA and CDR2 YSLEER. V was pared by 0 bases and J by 7 bases, with 12 bases between. The CDR3 sequence is 14 residues long. From the RT-PCR reads, TCRdb called clonotypes with MiXCR, one entry per CDR3 protein. The data show fewer than 700,000 distinct CDR3 sequences, approximately 13% seen once. The data are from a study of response to subunit inactivated influenza vaccine. General study results and limits: Authors suggested each seasonal influenza vaccination recruits few new T cells.

The TCR comes from a man aged 45-65 years who received an inactivated influenza vaccine. Material: PBMCs from blood, obtained roughly 47 days after vaccination. The chain has TRBV4-3 and TRBJ2-5; the D is unclear. The CDR3, as DNA: TGCGCCAGCAGCCAAGATTCTGAAGGTGGGACCCAGTACTTC. It yields the protein CASSQDSEGGTQYF.